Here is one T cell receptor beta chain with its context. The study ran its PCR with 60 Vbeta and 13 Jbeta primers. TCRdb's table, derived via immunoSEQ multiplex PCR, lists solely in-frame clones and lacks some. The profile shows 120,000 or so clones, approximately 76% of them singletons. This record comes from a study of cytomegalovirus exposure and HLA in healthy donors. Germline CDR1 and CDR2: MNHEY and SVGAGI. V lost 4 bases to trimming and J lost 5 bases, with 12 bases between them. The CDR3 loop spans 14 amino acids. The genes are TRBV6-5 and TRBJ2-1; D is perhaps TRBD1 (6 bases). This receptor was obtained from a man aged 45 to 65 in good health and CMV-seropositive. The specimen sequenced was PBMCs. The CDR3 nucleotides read TGTGCCAGCAGTTTACAGGGATACAACAATGAGCAGTTCTTC. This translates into CASSLQGYNNEQFF.